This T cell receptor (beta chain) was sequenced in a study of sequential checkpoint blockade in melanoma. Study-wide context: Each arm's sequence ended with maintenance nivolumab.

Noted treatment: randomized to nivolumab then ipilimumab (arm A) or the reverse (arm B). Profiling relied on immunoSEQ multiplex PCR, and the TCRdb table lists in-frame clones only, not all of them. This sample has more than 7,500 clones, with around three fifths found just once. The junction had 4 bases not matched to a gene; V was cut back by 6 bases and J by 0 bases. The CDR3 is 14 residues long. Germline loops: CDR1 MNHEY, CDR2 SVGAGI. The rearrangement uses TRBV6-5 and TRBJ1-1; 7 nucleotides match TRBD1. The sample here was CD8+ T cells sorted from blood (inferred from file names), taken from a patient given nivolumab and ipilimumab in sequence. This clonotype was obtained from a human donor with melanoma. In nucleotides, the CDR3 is TGTGCCAGCAGCATAACAGGGGTGAACACTGAAGCTTTCTTT. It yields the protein CASSITGVNTEAFF.